A selection of T cell receptor beta chains follows, all from one sample in a study of blood T cells in healthy people across ages. TCRdb re-analysed the 5' RACE reads in MiXCR, keeping a single row per CDR3 protein. This sample has about a million distinct CDR3 sequences, with around two fifths found just once. The sample was blood. The receptors shown here come from a man between 18 and 35 years old in good health. Both conserved end residues are part of each CDR3. Fields, in order: V gene, D gene, clone size, J gene, CDR3 protein, CDR3 DNA. A D gene is named only where the DNA matches it firmly. The size entry is marked missing in some rows and otherwise reads once, few, many or a size class.

V gene: TRBV29-1; D gene: NA; clone size: few; J gene: TRBJ2-1; CDR3 protein: CSVEERKTRSPYNEQFF; CDR3 DNA: TGCAGCGTTGAGGAGAGGAAGACCCGATCGCCCTACAATGAGCAGTTCTTC
V gene: TRBV6-6; D gene: NA; clone size: NA; J gene: TRBJ1-6; CDR3 protein: CASSYSIYAPEEPLHF; CDR3 DNA: TGTGCCAGCAGTTACTCGATTTACGCGCCTGAGGAACCCCTCCACTTT
V gene: TRBV3-1; D gene: NA; clone size: few; J gene: TRBJ2-2; CDR3 protein: CASSARGTGELFF; CDR3 DNA: TGTGCCAGCAGCGCCCGAGGCACCGGGGAGCTGTTTTTT
V gene: TRBV4-3; D gene: NA; clone size: few; J gene: TRBJ2-3; CDR3 protein: CASSLTGTQDTQYF; CDR3 DNA: TGCGCCAGCAGTCTAACAGGCACTCAAGATACGCAGTATTTT
V gene: TRBV25-1; D gene: TRBD1; clone size: few; J gene: TRBJ2-1; CDR3 protein: CASRQGEQFF; CDR3 DNA: TGTGCCAGCAGACAGGGGGAGCAGTTCTTC
V gene: TRBV4-3; D gene: NA; clone size: NA; J gene: TRBJ2-1; CDR3 protein: CASSRALSSYNEQFF; CDR3 DNA: TGCGCCAGCAGCCGGGCCCTTTCCTCCTACAATGAGCAGTTCTTC
V gene: TRBV9; D gene: TRBD2; clone size: NA; J gene: TRBJ2-3; CDR3 protein: CASSASGEGDTQYF; CDR3 DNA: TGTGCCAGCAGCGCTAGCGGGGAAGGAGATACGCAGTATTTT
V gene: TRBV5-5; D gene: NA; clone size: few; J gene: TRBJ1-1; CDR3 protein: CASSFWGPGTEAFF; CDR3 DNA: TGTGCCAGCAGCTTTTGGGGGCCGGGCACTGAAGCTTTCTTT
V gene: TRBV18; D gene: NA; clone size: few; J gene: TRBJ1-1; CDR3 protein: CASSQALTIRTDEAFF; CDR3 DNA: TGTGCCAGCTCACAAGCCTTAACCATCCGGACGGATGAAGCTTTCTTT
V gene: TRBV14; D gene: NA; clone size: NA; J gene: TRBJ2-1; CDR3 protein: CASSRKVGNEQFF; CDR3 DNA: TGTGCCAGCAGCCGAAAAGTGGGCAATGAGCAGTTCTTC
V gene: TRBV6-5; D gene: NA; clone size: NA; J gene: TRBJ2-7; CDR3 protein: CASSYSTRQEPPYEQYF; CDR3 DNA: TGTGCCAGCAGTTACTCGACCCGGCAGGAACCTCCCTACGAGCAGTACTTC
V gene: TRBV12-3/TRBV12-4; D gene: NA; clone size: NA; J gene: TRBJ1-1; CDR3 protein: CASSRFVKVTTEAFF; CDR3 DNA: TGTGCCAGCAGTCGCTTCGTTAAGGTGACCACTGAAGCTTTCTTT
V gene: TRBV20-1; D gene: NA; clone size: NA; J gene: TRBJ1-1; CDR3 protein: CSARDAGRDTEAFF; CDR3 DNA: TGCAGTGCTAGAGATGCGGGGCGGGACACTGAAGCTTTCTTT
V gene: TRBV28; D gene: NA; clone size: NA; J gene: TRBJ2-5; CDR3 protein: CASSRLIQETQYF; CDR3 DNA: TGTGCCAGCAGCCGCCTAATCCAAGAGACCCAGTACTTC
V gene: TRBV3-1; D gene: NA; clone size: NA; J gene: TRBJ1-6; CDR3 protein: CASSQGPAYNSPLHF; CDR3 DNA: TGTGCCAGCAGCCAAGGTCCGGCCTATAATTCACCCCTCCACTTT
V gene: TRBV14; D gene: NA; clone size: NA; J gene: TRBJ2-5; CDR3 protein: CASSRKQETQYF; CDR3 DNA: TGTGCCAGCAGCCGGAAACAAGAGACCCAGTACTTC
V gene: TRBV6-5; D gene: NA; clone size: few; J gene: TRBJ1-5; CDR3 protein: CASSSGQTNQPQHF; CDR3 DNA: TGTGCCAGCAGTTCCGGACAGACCAATCAGCCCCAGCATTTT
V gene: TRBV19; D gene: NA; clone size: once; J gene: TRBJ1-2; CDR3 protein: CASSPAGTLYGYTF; CDR3 DNA: TGTGCCAGTAGCCCAGCCGGGACTCTATATGGCTACACCTTC
V gene: TRBV7-9; D gene: TRBD1; clone size: few; J gene: TRBJ2-3; CDR3 protein: CASSFRDRVADTQYF; CDR3 DNA: TGTGCCAGCAGCTTCCGGGACAGGGTCGCAGATACGCAGTATTTT
V gene: TRBV6-5; D gene: NA; clone size: NA; J gene: TRBJ2-7; CDR3 protein: CASSYSDLQGLGYEQYF; CDR3 DNA: TGTGCCAGCAGTTACTCGGACTTACAGGGTCTTGGCTACGAGCAGTACTTC
V gene: TRBV7-8; D gene: TRBD1; clone size: NA; J gene: TRBJ1-5; CDR3 protein: CASSERQGYSNRPQHF; CDR3 DNA: TGTGCCAGCAGCGAACGACAGGGTTATAGCAATCGGCCCCAGCATTTT
V gene: TRBV7-2; D gene: NA; clone size: NA; J gene: TRBJ2-5; CDR3 protein: CASSLYRDPRETQYF; CDR3 DNA: TGTGCCAGCAGCTTATACAGGGACCCTCGAGAGACCCAGTACTTC
V gene: TRBV6-2/TRBV6-3; D gene: NA; clone size: many; J gene: TRBJ2-7; CDR3 protein: CASTGRNSYEQYF; CDR3 DNA: TGTGCCAGCACAGGACGGAATTCCTACGAGCAGTACTTC
V gene: TRBV9; D gene: NA; clone size: NA; J gene: TRBJ2-1; CDR3 protein: CASSVGTESSYNEQFF; CDR3 DNA: TGTGCCAGCAGCGTAGGGACAGAGAGCTCCTACAATGAGCAGTTCTTC
V gene: TRBV4-3; D gene: NA; clone size: few; J gene: TRBJ2-3; CDR3 protein: CASSHGTSPSTDTQYF; CDR3 DNA: TGCGCCAGCAGCCACGGGACCTCCCCTAGCACAGATACGCAGTATTTT
V gene: TRBV7-2; D gene: NA; clone size: few; J gene: TRBJ1-5; CDR3 protein: CASSWAGQPNQPQHF; CDR3 DNA: TGTGCCAGCAGCTGGGCGGGGCAGCCCAATCAGCCCCAGCATTTT
V gene: TRBV3-1; D gene: NA; clone size: few; J gene: TRBJ2-7; CDR3 protein: CASSQGGSRYEQYF; CDR3 DNA: TGTGCCAGCAGCCAAGGCGGATCCCGCTACGAGCAGTACTTC
V gene: TRBV27; D gene: TRBD1; clone size: few; J gene: TRBJ1-2; CDR3 protein: CASRPGQSYGYTF; CDR3 DNA: TGTGCCAGCAGGCCGGGACAGAGCTATGGCTACACCTTC
V gene: TRBV20-1; D gene: TRBD2; clone size: NA; J gene: TRBJ2-3; CDR3 protein: CSAGGLAGGSDTQYF; CDR3 DNA: TGCAGTGCTGGGGGACTAGCGGGGGGATCAGATACGCAGTATTTT
V gene: TRBV4-2; D gene: NA; clone size: NA; J gene: TRBJ1-4; CDR3 protein: CASSQDPLSRATNEKLFF; CDR3 DNA: TGTGCCAGCAGCCAAGATCCCCTATCAAGGGCAACTAATGAAAAACTGTTTTTT
V gene: TRBV6-5; D gene: NA; clone size: few; J gene: TRBJ1-2; CDR3 protein: CASSYTGWGGSGYTF; CDR3 DNA: TGTGCCAGCAGTTACACAGGATGGGGAGGGAGCGGCTACACCTTC
V gene: TRBV20-1; D gene: NA; clone size: NA; J gene: TRBJ1-1; CDR3 protein: CSARDSGPMNTEAFF; CDR3 DNA: TGCAGTGCTAGAGATTCGGGACCTATGAACACTGAAGCTTTCTTT
V gene: TRBV7-6; D gene: NA; clone size: NA; J gene: TRBJ1-1; CDR3 protein: CASSLSTGGSTEAFF; CDR3 DNA: TGTGCCAGCAGCTTATCCACGGGAGGGTCCACTGAAGCTTTCTTT
V gene: TRBV29-1; D gene: NA; clone size: few; J gene: TRBJ1-1; CDR3 protein: CSAGRALNTEAFF; CDR3 DNA: TGCAGCGCCGGACGGGCCCTGAACACTGAAGCTTTCTTT
V gene: TRBV6-5; D gene: TRBD1; clone size: many; J gene: TRBJ2-7; CDR3 protein: CASSRDRAYEQYF; CDR3 DNA: TGTGCCAGCAGCCGGGACAGGGCCTACGAGCAGTACTTC
V gene: TRBV4-3; D gene: NA; clone size: few; J gene: TRBJ2-7; CDR3 protein: CASSQEAVVGADLSYEQYF; CDR3 DNA: TGCGCCAGCAGCCAAGAAGCCGTAGTGGGAGCGGATCTCTCCTACGAGCAGTACTTC
V gene: TRBV20-1; D gene: NA; clone size: NA; J gene: TRBJ2-7; CDR3 protein: CSADREAGQGWYEQYF; CDR3 DNA: TGCAGTGCTGATCGGGAGGCAGGACAGGGATGGTACGAGCAGTACTTC
V gene: TRBV9; D gene: NA; clone size: few; J gene: TRBJ2-6; CDR3 protein: CASSVRDGANVLTF; CDR3 DNA: TGTGCCAGCAGCGTTCGGGATGGGGCCAACGTCCTGACTTTC
V gene: TRBV27; D gene: NA; clone size: NA; J gene: TRBJ2-2; CDR3 protein: CASSLFDGTGELFF; CDR3 DNA: TGTGCCAGCAGTTTATTCGACGGAACCGGGGAGCTGTTTTTT
V gene: TRBV2; D gene: NA; clone size: NA; J gene: TRBJ1-4; CDR3 protein: CASRPINEKLFF; CDR3 DNA: TGTGCCAGCAGGCCCATTAATGAAAAACTGTTTTTT
V gene: TRBV20-1; D gene: NA; clone size: NA; J gene: TRBJ1-6; CDR3 protein: CSAEESYNSPLHF; CDR3 DNA: TGCAGTGCAGAGGAATCCTATAATTCACCCCTCCACTTT